These 16 T cell receptor beta chains were sequenced from one sample in a study of cytomegalovirus exposure and HLA in healthy donors. The PCR was carried out with 60 Vbeta primers and 13 Jbeta primers. Clones were read by immunoSEQ multiplex PCR, and TCRdb kept only the in-frame ones, dropping some. The table has 200,000 to 250,000 clones, over 65% seen once. Material: PBMCs. The source of these receptors is a man aged 18 to 30 in good health and CMV-seronegative.

The rearrangement joins TRBV30 to TRBJ1-1; TRBD1 is a possible D gene (5 bases). V dropped 1 base and J dropped 5 bases, with 26 bases sitting between them. Looked up from germline, CDR1 is GTSNPN and CDR2 is SVGIG (reference sequence). This CDR3 spans 18 amino acids. The chain's CDR3 is CAWSARMWAASGKTEAFF. CDR3 DNA: TGTGCCTGGAGTGCACGTATGTGGGCGGCCTCAGGGAAAACTGAAGCTTTCTTT.

The count of this clone is one. The V call is TRBV14, the J call TRBJ2-7; 7 bases fit TRBD2. CDR3 length: 14 residues. Germline CDR1 and CDR2: SGHDN and FVKESK. Trimming removed 1 base from V and 2 bases from J; junction bases left unmatched: 2. CDR3 bases: TGTGCCAGCAGCCAAGGGGGGGGTGCCTACGAGCAGTACTTC. Its protein product is CASSQGGGAYEQYF.

This chain joins TRBV27 and TRBJ2-7; D call uncertain. Germline V gives CDR1 MNHEY, CDR2 SMNVEV (reference sequence). V lost 0 bases and J lost 6, with 9 bases in between. The CDR3 length is 13 residues. Written as DNA, the CDR3 is TGTGCCAGCAGTTTATCGGAGCCGTCCGAGCAGTACTTC. Residues: CASSLSEPSEQYF.

The chain employs TRBV7-9 and TRBJ2-7; possible D gene TRBD2, 6 bases. Germline V CDR1 and CDR2: SEHNR, FQNEAQ (reference sequence). The CDR3 consists of 15 residues. V was shortened by 4 bases and J by 4 bases, with 17 bases between the two germline ends. In nucleotides, the CDR3 is TGTGCCAGCAGCTACGGCGGGGACCGTAATTACGAGCAGTACTTC. This translates into CASSYGGDRNYEQYF.

The V and J genes are TRBV11-3 and TRBJ2-1, with D uncertain. The CDR3 consists of 14 residues. Germline CDR1 and CDR2: SGHNT and YENEEA. With 0 bases removed from V and 0 bases from J, the gap between germline ends came to 3 bases. Written as DNA, the CDR3 is TGTGCCAGCAGCTTAGACTCCTCCTACAATGAGCAGTTCTTC. This sequence encodes CASSLDSSYNEQFF.

V usage is TRBV29-1 and J usage is TRBJ2-4; 8 bases align to TRBD1. This CDR3 is 14 amino acids long. The J segment lost 2 bases and the V segment lost 4 bases, leaving 4 bases of the junction unmatched. CDR1 and CDR2 from the germline V gene are SQVTM and ANQGSEA. CDR3 in amino acids: CSVAQGATKNIQYF. CDR3 coding DNA: TGCAGCGTTGCCCAGGGGGCAACCAAAAACATTCAGTACTTC. The variable domain in full, completed from reference TRBV29-1 and TRBJ2-4, reads SAVISQKPSRDICQRGTSLTIQCQVDSQVTMMFWYRQQPGQSLTLIATANQGSEATYESGFVIDKFPISRPNLTFSTLTVSNMSPEDSSIYLCSVAQGATKNIQYFGAGTRLSVL.

The J gene is TRBJ1-2, the V gene TRBV5-1; 7 bases are shared with TRBD1. Germline CDR1 is SGHRS and CDR2 is YFSETQ. V lost 4 bases and J lost 4; bases outside the gene matches: 7. The CDR3 has 14 residues. Here the CDR3 reads CASSPTGEVYGYTF. The CDR3 DNA is TGCGCCAGCAGCCCCACAGGGGAAGTCTATGGCTACACCTTC.

This chain uses TRBV7-9 with TRBJ2-7, with a possible D match to TRBD1 (6 bases). The V end lost 7 bases, the J end lost 6 bases, and 16 bases lay between the germline ends. CDR3 length: 13 amino acids. CDR1 is SEHNR, CDR2 FQNEAQ, per germline (reference sequence). In DNA, the CDR3 is TGTGCCAGCACCAGAGGGGGTGGGAGCGAGCAGTACTTC. Translation gives CASTRGGGSEQYF.

This clone occurred once. The chain joins TRBV19 to TRBJ1-5; 9 nucleotides agree with TRBD1. CDR3 size: 15 residues. Trimming cost V 5 bases and J 7 bases; bases outside gene matches: 9. The germline V gene encodes CDR1 LNHDA and CDR2 SQIVND (reference sequence). CDR3 sequence: CASSPGTGNGQPQHF. DNA for the CDR3: TGTGCCAGTAGTCCCGGGACAGGGAACGGGCAGCCCCAGCATTTT.

This chain uses TRBV28 with TRBJ1-5; 10 bases align to TRBD1. V lost 7 bases, J lost 5 bases, and 8 bases stayed unmatched. This CDR3 comprises 15 residues. CDR1 is MDHEN, CDR2 SYDVKM, per germline. The CDR3 DNA reads as TGTGCCAGCAAACCTCCCGGGACAGGGGATCAGCCCCAGCATTTT. It is translated as CASKPPGTGDQPQHF. The full variable domain, completed using reference TRBV28 and TRBJ1-5, is DVKVTQSSRYLVKRTGEKVFLECVQDMDHENMFWYRQDPGLGLRLIYFSYDVKMKEKGDIPEGYSVSREKKERFSLILESASTNQTSMYLCASKPPGTGDQPQHFGDGTRLSIL.

The genes are TRBV4-2 and TRBJ2-7; 9 positions match TRBD1. J lost 5 bases, V lost 3 bases, and 5 bases had no gene match. The CDR3 loop spans 14 amino acids. Germline lookup yields CDR1 LGHNA and CDR2 YNFKEQ. The CDR3 is CASSQRDREDEQYF. CDR3 bases: TGTGCCAGCAGCCAGAGGGACAGGGAGGACGAGCAGTACTTC.

This chain joins TRBV7-3 and TRBJ2-2; a possible D gene is TRBD1 (5 bases). This CDR3 comprises 15 residues. Germline lookup yields CDR1 SGHTA and CDR2 FQGTGA. The V end lost 3 bases, the J end lost 0 bases, and 8 bases lay between the germline ends. The CDR3 DNA reads as TGTGCCAGCAGCTTTTGGGGCACGAACACCGGGGAGCTGTTTTTT. This gives the protein CASSFWGTNTGELFF.

The genes are TRBV4-1 and TRBJ1-3; D unclear. Per germline, CDR1 MGHRA and CDR2 YSYEKL. Trimming stripped 10 bases from V and 0 bases from J, with 10 bases between. This CDR3 is 13 amino acids long. The CDR3 loop reads CAIGEGSGNTIYF. In DNA form, the CDR3 reads TGCGCCATCGGGGAGGGCTCTGGAAACACCATATATTTT.

The J gene is TRBJ2-1, the V gene TRBV5-6, with a possible D match to TRBD1 (6 bases). In germline, CDR1 is SGHDT, CDR2 YYEEEE. With 0 bases removed from V and 0 bases from J, the gap between germline ends came to 10 bases. This CDR3 is built from 16 residues. The CDR3: CASSLEGTSSYNEQFF. Written as DNA, the CDR3 is TGTGCCAGCAGCTTGGAGGGGACAAGCTCCTACAATGAGCAGTTCTTC.

To note about this clone: Other DNA sequences from this sample encode an identical CDR3 as well. This sequence joins TRBV30 and TRBJ2-7; D not certain. CDR1 is GTSNPN, CDR2 SVGIG, per germline (reference sequence). Trimming took off 2 bases at V and 6 bases at J, with 14 bases between the two ends. This CDR3 is built from 13 residues. The CDR3 protein is CAWSNPAGGEQYF. The CDR3 DNA reads TGTGCCTGGAGTAACCCCGCCGGTGGCGAGCAGTACTTC.

The rearrangement links TRBV5-4 to TRBJ2-1, with 12 bases aligning to TRBD2. Germline-derived CDR1 and CDR2 are SGHNT and YYREEE (reference sequence). Trimming at V came to 2 bases and at J to 5 bases, leaving 8 bases not matched to a gene. The CDR3 is 17 amino acids. CDR3 DNA sequence: TGTGCCAGCAGCTTATTAGGGACTAGCGGGTTTCACAATGAGCAGTTCTTC. This encodes CASSLLGTSGFHNEQFF.